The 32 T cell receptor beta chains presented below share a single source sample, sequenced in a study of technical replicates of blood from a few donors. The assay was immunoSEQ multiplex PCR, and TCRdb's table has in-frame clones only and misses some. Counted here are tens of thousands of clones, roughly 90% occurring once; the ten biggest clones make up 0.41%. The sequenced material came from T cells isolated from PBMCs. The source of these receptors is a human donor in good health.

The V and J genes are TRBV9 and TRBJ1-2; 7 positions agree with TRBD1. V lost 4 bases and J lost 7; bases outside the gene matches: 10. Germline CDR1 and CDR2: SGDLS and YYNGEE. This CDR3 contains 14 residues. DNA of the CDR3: TGTGCCAGCAGCTCTTCGACAGGGCGGGTTGGCTACACCTTC. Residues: CASSSSTGRVGYTF. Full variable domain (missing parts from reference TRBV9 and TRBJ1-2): DSGVTQTPKHLITATGQRVTLRCSPRSGDLSVYWYQQSLDQGLQFLIQYYNGEERAKGNILERFSAQQFPDLHSELNLSSLELGDSALYFCASSSSTGRVGYTFGSGTRLTVV.

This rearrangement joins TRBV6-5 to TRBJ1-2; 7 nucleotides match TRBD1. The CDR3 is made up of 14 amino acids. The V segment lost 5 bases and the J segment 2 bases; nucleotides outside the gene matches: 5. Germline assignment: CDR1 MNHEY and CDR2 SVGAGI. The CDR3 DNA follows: TGTGCCAGCAGTGCGGGACAGCTAAACTATGGCTACACCTTC. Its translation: CASSAGQLNYGYTF.

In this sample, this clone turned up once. DNA for the CDR3: TGTGCCAGCAGCCAAATCACGGCCCAGGGAGGCTACACCTTC. Protein: CASSQITAQGGYTF. This chain uses TRBV14 with TRBJ1-2, with D possibly TRBD1 on 5 matching bases. Looked up from germline, CDR1 is SGHDN and CDR2 is FVKESK. Deletions cut 2 bases from V and 8 bases from J, with 15 bases between. The CDR3 runs to 14 residues.

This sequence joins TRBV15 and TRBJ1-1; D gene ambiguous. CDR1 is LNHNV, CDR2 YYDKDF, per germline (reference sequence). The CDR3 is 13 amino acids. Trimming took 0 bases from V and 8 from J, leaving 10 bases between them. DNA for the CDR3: TGTGCCACCAGCAGAGACAGGTTAGGAGAAGCTTTCTTT. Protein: CATSRDRLGEAFF.

The CDR3 DNA follows: TGTGCCAGCAGTTGGGGGACAGGGCTTAATCAGCCCCAGCATTTT. This sequence encodes CASSWGTGLNQPQHF. The V gene is TRBV27, the J gene TRBJ1-5, with 9 bases that match TRBD1. CDR1 and CDR2 (germline): MNHEY, SMNVEV (reference sequence). Losses at the gene ends were 4 bases for V and 4 bases for J; bases not matched to a gene: 5. The CDR3 has 15 residues.

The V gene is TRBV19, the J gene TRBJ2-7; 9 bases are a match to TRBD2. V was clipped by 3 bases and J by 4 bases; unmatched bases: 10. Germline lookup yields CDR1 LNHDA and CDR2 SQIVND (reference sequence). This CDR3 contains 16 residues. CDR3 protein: CASSIMTSGREYEQYF. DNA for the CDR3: TGTGCCAGTAGTATTATGACTAGCGGAAGGGAATACGAGCAGTACTTC. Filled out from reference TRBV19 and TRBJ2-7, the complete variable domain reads DGGITQSPKYLFRKEGQNVTLSCEQNLNHDAMYWYRQDPGQGLRLIYYSQIVNDFQKGDIAEGYSVSREKKESFPLTVTSAQKNPTAFYLCASSIMTSGREYEQYFGPGTRLTVT.

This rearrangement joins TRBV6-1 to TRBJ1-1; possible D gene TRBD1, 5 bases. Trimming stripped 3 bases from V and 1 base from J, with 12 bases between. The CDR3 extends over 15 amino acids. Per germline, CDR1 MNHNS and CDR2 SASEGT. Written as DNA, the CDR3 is TGTGCCAGCAGTGACCGACAGCCTGCGAACACTGAAGCTTTCTTT. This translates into CASSDRQPANTEAFF.

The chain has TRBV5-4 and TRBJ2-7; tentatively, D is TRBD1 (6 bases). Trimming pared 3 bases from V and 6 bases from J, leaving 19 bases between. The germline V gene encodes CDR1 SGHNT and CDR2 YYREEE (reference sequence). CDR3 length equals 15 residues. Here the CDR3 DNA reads TGTGCCAGCAGCTCCAGGGGACACCTTCCCTCCGAGCAGTACTTC. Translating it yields CASSSRGHLPSEQYF.

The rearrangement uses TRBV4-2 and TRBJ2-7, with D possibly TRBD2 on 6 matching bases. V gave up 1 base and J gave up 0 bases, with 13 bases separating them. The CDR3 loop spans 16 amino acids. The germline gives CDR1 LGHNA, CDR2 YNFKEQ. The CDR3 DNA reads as TGTGCCAGCAGCCAAGCTGATCTAGCGAGCTCCTACGAGCAGTACTTC. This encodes CASSQADLASSYEQYF.

The CDR3 DNA reads as TGCAGCGTTGACACAGGGTTAACTAACACCATATATTTT. It specifies CSVDTGLTNTIYF. V is TRBV29-1 and J is TRBJ1-3, with a tentative D call TRBD1 (6 bases). Germline V gene data show CDR1 as SQVTM and CDR2 as ANQGSEA. V lost 3 bases and J lost 7, with 13 bases in between. The length of the CDR3 is 13 residues.

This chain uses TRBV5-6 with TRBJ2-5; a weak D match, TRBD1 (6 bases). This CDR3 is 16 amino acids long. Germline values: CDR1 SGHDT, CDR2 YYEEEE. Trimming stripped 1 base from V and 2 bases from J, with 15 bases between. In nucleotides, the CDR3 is TGTGCCAGCAGCTTGTGGGTCTGGGGGCGACAAGAGACCCAGTACTTC. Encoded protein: CASSLWVWGRQETQYF.

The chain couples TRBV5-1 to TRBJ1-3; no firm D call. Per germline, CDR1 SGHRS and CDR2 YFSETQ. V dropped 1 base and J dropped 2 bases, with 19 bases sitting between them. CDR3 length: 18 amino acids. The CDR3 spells CASSLLGSGLDAGNTIYF. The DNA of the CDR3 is TGCGCCAGCAGCTTGTTGGGATCGGGGTTAGATGCTGGAAACACCATATATTTT.

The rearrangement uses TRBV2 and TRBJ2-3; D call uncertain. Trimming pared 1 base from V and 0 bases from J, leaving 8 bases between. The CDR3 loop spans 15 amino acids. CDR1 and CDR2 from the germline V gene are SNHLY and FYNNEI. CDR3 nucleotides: TGTGCCAGCAGTGAAGAAAGGCGGAGCACAGATACGCAGTATTTT. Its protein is CASSEERRSTDTQYF.

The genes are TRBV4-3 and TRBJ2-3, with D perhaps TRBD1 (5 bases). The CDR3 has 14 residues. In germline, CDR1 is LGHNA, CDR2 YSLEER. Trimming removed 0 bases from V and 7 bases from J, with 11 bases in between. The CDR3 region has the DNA TGCGCCAGCAGCCAAGATCCCAGGGCACATACGCAGTATTTT. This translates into CASSQDPRAHTQYF.

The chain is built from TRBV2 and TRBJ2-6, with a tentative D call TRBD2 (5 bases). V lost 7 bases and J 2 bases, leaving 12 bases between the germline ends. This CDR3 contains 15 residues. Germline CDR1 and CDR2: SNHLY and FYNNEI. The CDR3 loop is CASIGGLTGANVLTF. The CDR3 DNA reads TGTGCCAGCATCGGAGGCCTAACTGGGGCCAACGTCCTGACTTTC.

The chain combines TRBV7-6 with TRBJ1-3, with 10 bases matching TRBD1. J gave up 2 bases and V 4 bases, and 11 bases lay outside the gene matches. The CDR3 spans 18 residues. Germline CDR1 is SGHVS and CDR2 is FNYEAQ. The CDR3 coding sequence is TGTGCCAGCAGCTACTACTCAACCGGGACAGGGGCTGGAAACACCATATATTTT. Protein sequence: CASSYYSTGTGAGNTIYF.

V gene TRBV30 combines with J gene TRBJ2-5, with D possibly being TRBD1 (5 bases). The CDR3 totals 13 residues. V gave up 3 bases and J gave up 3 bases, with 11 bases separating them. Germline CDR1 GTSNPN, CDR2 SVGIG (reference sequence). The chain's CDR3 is CAWRSQDKETQYF. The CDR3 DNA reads TGTGCCTGGAGATCGCAGGACAAAGAGACCCAGTACTTC.

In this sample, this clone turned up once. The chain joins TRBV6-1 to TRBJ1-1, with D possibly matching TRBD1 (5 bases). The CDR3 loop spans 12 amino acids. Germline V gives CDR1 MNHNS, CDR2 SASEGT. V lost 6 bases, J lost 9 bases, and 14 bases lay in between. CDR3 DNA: TGTGCCAGCAGCTCAAGACAGCTGCAAGCTTTCTTT. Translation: CASSSRQLQAFF.

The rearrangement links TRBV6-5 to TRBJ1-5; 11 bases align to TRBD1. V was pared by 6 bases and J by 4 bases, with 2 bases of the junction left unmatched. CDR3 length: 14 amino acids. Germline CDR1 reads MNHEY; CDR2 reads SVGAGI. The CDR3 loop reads CASRGTGGNQPQHF. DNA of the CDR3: TGTGCCAGCAGGGGGACAGGGGGGAATCAGCCCCAGCATTTT.

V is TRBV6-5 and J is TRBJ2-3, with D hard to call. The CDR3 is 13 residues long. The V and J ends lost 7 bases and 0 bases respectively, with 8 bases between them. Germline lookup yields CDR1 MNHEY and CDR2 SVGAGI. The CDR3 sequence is CASTDLSTDTQYF. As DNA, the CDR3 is TGTGCCAGCACTGACTTAAGCACAGATACGCAGTATTTT.

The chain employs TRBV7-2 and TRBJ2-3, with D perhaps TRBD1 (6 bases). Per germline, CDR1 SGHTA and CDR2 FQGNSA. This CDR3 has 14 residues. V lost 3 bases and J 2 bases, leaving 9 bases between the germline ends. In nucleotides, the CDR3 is TGTGCCAGCAGCTTTGACAGGCCCACAGATACGCAGTATTTT. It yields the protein CASSFDRPTDTQYF.

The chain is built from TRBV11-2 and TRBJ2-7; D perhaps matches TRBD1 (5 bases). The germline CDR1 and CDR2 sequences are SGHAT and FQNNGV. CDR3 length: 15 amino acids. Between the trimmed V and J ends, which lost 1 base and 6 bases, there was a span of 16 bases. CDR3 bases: TGTGCCAGCAGCTTAGTGGGCAGGGAATTGAGCGAGCAGTACTTC. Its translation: CASSLVGRELSEQYF.

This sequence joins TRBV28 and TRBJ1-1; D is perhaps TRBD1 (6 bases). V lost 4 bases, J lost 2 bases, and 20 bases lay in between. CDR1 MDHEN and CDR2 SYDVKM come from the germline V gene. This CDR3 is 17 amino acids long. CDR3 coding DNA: TGTGCCAGCAGTTCTGGGGGCAGGGGATGGGTTAACACTGAAGCTTTCTTT. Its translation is CASSSGGRGWVNTEAFF.

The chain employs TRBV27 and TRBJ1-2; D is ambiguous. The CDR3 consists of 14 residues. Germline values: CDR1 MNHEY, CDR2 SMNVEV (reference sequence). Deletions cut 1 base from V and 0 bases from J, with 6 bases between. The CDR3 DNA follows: TGTGCCAGCAGTTTATATCCAGCTAACTATGGCTACACCTTC. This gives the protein CASSLYPANYGYTF.

This chain's CDR3 is CANTNRSGYRRQETQYF. DNA for the CDR3: TGTGCCAATACGAATCGGAGCGGGTACAGACGCCAAGAGACCCAGTACTTC. The chain links TRBV9 to TRBJ2-5; a possible D gene is TRBD2 (6 bases). V was cut by 9 bases and J by 1 base, with 25 bases left in between. From germline, CDR1 is SGDLS and CDR2 YYNGEE. The length of the CDR3 is 17 residues.

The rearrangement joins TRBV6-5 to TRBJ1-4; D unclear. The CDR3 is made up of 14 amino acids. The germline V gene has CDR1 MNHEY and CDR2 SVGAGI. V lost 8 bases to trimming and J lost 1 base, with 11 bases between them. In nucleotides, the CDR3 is TGTGCCAGCGCCTTTAGAGAAACTAATGAAAAACTGTTTTTT. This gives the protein CASAFRETNEKLFF.

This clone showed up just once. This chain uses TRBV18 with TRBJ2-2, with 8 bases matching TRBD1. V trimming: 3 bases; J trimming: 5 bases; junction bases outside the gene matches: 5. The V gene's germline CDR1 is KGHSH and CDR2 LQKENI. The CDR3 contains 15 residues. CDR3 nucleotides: TGTGCCAGCTCACCGTCCAGGGGGCTAACCGGGGAGCTGTTTTTT. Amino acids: CASSPSRGLTGELFF.

In DNA form, the CDR3 reads TGTGCCAGCAGCCCACGGGACAGGGTCAATGGCTACACCTTC. Its protein is CASSPRDRVNGYTF. The rearrangement links TRBV28 to TRBJ1-2; the match to TRBD1 covers 9 bases. Germline V lookup: CDR1 MDHEN, CDR2 SYDVKM. With V trimmed by 6 bases and J by 6 bases, 8 bases remained unmatched. CDR3 size: 14 residues.

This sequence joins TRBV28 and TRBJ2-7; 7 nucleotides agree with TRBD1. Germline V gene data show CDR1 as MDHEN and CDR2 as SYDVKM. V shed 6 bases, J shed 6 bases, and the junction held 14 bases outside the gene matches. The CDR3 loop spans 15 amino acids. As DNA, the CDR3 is TGTGCCAGCAGGCCTCTGGGGACAGTTATCACCGAGCAGTACTTC. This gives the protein CASRPLGTVITEQYF.

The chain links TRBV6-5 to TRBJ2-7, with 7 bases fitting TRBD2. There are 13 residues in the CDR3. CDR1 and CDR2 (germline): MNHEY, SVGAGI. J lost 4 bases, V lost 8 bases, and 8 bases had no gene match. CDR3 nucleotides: TGTGCCAGCGCTGGCGGGAGTGGTTACGAGCAGTACTTC. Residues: CASAGGSGYEQYF.

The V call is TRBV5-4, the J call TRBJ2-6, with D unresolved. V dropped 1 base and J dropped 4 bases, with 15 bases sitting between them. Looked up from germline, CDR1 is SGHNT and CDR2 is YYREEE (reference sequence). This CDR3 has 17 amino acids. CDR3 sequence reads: CASSLSLRVGGANVLTF. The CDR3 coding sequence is TGTGCCAGCAGCTTGTCCTTACGGGTCGGGGGGGCCAACGTCCTGACTTTC.

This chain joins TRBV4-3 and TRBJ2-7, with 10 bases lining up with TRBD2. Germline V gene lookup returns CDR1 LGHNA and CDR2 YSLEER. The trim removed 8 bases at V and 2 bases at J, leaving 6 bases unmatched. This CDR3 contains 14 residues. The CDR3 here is CASLRTSGTYEQYF. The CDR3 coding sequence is TGCGCCAGCTTACGGACTAGCGGAACCTACGAGCAGTACTTC.